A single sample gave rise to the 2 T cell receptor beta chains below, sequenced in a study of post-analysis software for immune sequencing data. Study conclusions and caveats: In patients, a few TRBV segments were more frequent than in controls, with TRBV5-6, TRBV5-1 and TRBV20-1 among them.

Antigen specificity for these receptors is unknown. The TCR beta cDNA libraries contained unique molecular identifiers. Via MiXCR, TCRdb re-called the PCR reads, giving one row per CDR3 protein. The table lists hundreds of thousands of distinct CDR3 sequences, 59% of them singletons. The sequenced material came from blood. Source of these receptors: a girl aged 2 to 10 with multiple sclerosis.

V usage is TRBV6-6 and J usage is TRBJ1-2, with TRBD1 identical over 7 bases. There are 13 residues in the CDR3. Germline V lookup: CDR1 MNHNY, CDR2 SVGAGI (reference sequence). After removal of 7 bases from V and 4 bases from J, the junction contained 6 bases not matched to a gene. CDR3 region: CASTMGQSYGYTF. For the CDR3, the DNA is TGTGCCAGCACCATGGGACAGAGCTATGGCTACACCTTC.

The CDR3 sequence: CATSRTSGSYEQYF. The CDR3 coding sequence is TGTGCCACCAGCAGAACTAGCGGGTCCTACGAGCAGTACTTC. The V gene is TRBV15, the J gene TRBJ2-7; TRBD2 matches 9 bases. Trimming at V came to 2 bases and at J to 1 base, leaving 0 bases not matched to a gene. The CDR3 totals 14 residues. In germline, CDR1 is LNHNV, CDR2 YYDKDF (reference sequence).